The 20 T cell receptor beta chains reported below all come from one sample, sequenced in a study of cytomegalovirus exposure and HLA in healthy donors. This table comes from immunoSEQ multiplex PCR, and its TCRdb copy is limited to in-frame clones, with some not included. The sample lists around 130,000 clones; more than 75% were seen once. Sequencing was done on a sample of PBMCs. The origin of the receptors is a woman under 40 in good health and CMV-seronegative.

The chain recombines TRBV9 with TRBJ2-3; 7 nucleotides align to TRBD2. In germline, CDR1 is SGDLS, CDR2 YYNGEE. J lost 5 bases, V lost 2 bases, and 5 bases had no gene match. The CDR3 has 14 residues. Here the CDR3 DNA reads TGTGCCAGCAGCGTTCGGACTAGAGGAGATACGCAGTATTTT. It translates to CASSVRTRGDTQYF. Variable domain in full (rest from reference TRBV9 and TRBJ2-3): DSGVTQTPKHLITATGQRVTLRCSPRSGDLSVYWYQQSLDQGLQFLIQYYNGEERAKGNILERFSAQQFPDLHSELNLSSLELGDSALYFCASSVRTRGDTQYFGPGTRLTVL.

In its sample, this clone ranks as medium-sized. This chain links TRBV30 with TRBJ2-7; maybe TRBD2 (5 bases). The germline V and J ends were trimmed by 0 bases and 3 bases, with 9 bases remaining between them. Germline-derived CDR1 and CDR2 are GTSNPN and SVGIG (reference sequence). The CDR3 contains 13 residues. CDR3 DNA: TGTGCCTGGAGTGTATCGGGGAACTACGAGCAGTACTTC. Its translation is CAWSVSGNYEQYF.

V gene TRBV7-2 combines with J gene TRBJ1-6; perhaps TRBD1 as D (6 bases). Germline CDR1 reads SGHTA; CDR2 reads FQGNSA. The V and J ends lost 5 bases and 10 bases respectively, with 15 bases between them. This CDR3 is built from 14 residues. Written as DNA, the CDR3 is TGTGCCAGCAGCCCGGGACAAAAAAACTCACCCCTCCACTTT. Translated: CASSPGQKNSPLHF.

This chain uses TRBV5-6 with TRBJ2-1; 11 bases fit TRBD2. V was pared by 0 bases and J by 8 bases, with 7 bases of the junction left unmatched. Germline values: CDR1 SGHDT, CDR2 YYEEEE. The CDR3 consists of 16 residues. CDR3 in DNA: TGTGCCAGCAGCTTGGGTCTTAGCGGGGGGGCCGATGAGCAGTTCTTC. The encoded protein is CASSLGLSGGADEQFF.

V usage is TRBV6-1 and J usage is TRBJ2-2, with TRBD2 matching over 16 bases. CDR3 size: 19 residues. From germline, CDR1 is MNHNS and CDR2 SASEGT. V lost 4 bases, J lost 6 bases, and 11 bases stayed unmatched. The CDR3 DNA reads TGTGCCAGCAGTGTGGCCGGGACTAGCGGGGGGGCCGCCGCCGGGGAGCTGTTTTTT. Translation: CASSVAGTSGGAAAGELFF.

The chain recombines TRBV6-5 with TRBJ2-7; the D gene is possibly TRBD1 (5 bases). The CDR3 length is 13 residues. V lost 2 bases to trimming and J lost 6 bases, with 11 bases between them. Per the germline V gene, CDR1 is MNHEY and CDR2 is SVGAGI. DNA for the CDR3: TGTGCCAGCAGTTACCTCGACAGTGGCGAGCAGTACTTC. Translation gives CASSYLDSGEQYF.

V gene TRBV19 combines with J gene TRBJ1-6; 8 bases map to TRBD1. With V trimmed by 4 bases and J by 8 bases, 7 bases remained unmatched. The CDR3 loop spans 15 amino acids. Germline values: CDR1 LNHDA, CDR2 SQIVND (reference sequence). CDR3 DNA: TGTGCCAGTAGTACTTCTGGACAGGGCGATTCACCCCTCCACTTT. It yields the protein CASSTSGQGDSPLHF.

The chain is built from TRBV9 and TRBJ2-5; perhaps TRBD2 as D (6 bases). Trimming took off 1 base at V and 1 base at J, with 11 bases between the two ends. There are 15 residues in the CDR3. Germline-derived CDR1 and CDR2 are SGDLS and YYNGEE. CDR3: CASSVLAGTQETQYF. Here the CDR3 DNA reads TGTGCCAGCAGCGTACTTGCGGGGACCCAAGAGACCCAGTACTTC.

The chain recombines TRBV6-6 with TRBJ2-1; 12 bases align to TRBD2. The V segment lost 6 bases and the J segment 6 bases; nucleotides outside the gene matches: 6. The CDR3 sequence is 15 residues long. Looked up from germline, CDR1 is MNHNY and CDR2 is SVGAGI (reference sequence). The CDR3 DNA is TGTGCCAGCAGCCCGACTAGCGGGGGACCCAATGAGCAGTTCTTC. Translation: CASSPTSGGPNEQFF.

This clone has just one count. This chain uses TRBV5-1 with TRBJ2-7; 8 nucleotides align to TRBD2. Germline V gene lookup returns CDR1 SGHRS and CDR2 YFSETQ. With 1 base clipped from V and 2 bases from J, the junction kept 5 bases outside the gene matches. The CDR3 has 15 residues. The CDR3 region is CASSLIAGGAYEQYF. The CDR3 DNA reads TGCGCCAGCAGCTTGATTGCGGGGGGCGCCTACGAGCAGTACTTC.

V usage is TRBV1 and J usage is TRBJ2-3; no check of the table's D call, TRBD2, against the DNA was made. TRBV1 is a pseudogene. The CDR3 extends over 13 amino acids. In DNA, the CDR3 is TGCACCAGCAGCAGCCATTGTAGAGATACGCAGTATTTT. This encodes CTSSSHCRDTQYF.

The V call is TRBV7-8, the J call TRBJ1-5, with D maybe TRBD1 (6 bases). The CDR3 covers 14 residues. The germline gives CDR1 SGHVS, CDR2 FQNEAQ. V was cut by 8 bases and J by 2 bases, with 13 bases left in between. CDR3: CASALQGGNQPQHF. Written as DNA, the CDR3 is TGTGCCAGCGCCCTACAGGGTGGCAATCAGCCCCAGCATTTT.

The chain uses TRBV30 and TRBJ2-5; 9 positions match TRBD2. Germline trimming cut 0 bases from V and 6 bases from J; bases unmatched to any gene: 8. In germline, CDR1 is GTSNPN, CDR2 SVGIG (reference sequence). The CDR3 has 15 residues. CDR3 DNA: TGTGCCTGGAGTGTCGGCGGGGGGGCCGCAAAGACCCAGTACTTC. Its translation is CAWSVGGGAAKTQYF.

The chain couples TRBV4-3 to TRBJ1-6; possible D gene TRBD1, 5 bases. The V gene's germline CDR1 is LGHNA and CDR2 YSLEER. This CDR3 has 17 residues. Trimming pared 1 base from V and 7 bases from J, leaving 17 bases between. The CDR3 is CASSQVLSEGSNSPLHF. The CDR3 nucleotides are TGCGCCAGCAGCCAAGTCCTCTCGGAGGGGTCCAATTCACCCCTCCACTTT.

The V gene is TRBV4-3, the J gene TRBJ2-3; TRBD2 agrees at 9 bases. Trimming cost V 0 bases and J 0 bases; bases outside gene matches: 10. Germline V gene lookup returns CDR1 LGHNA and CDR2 YSLEER. The CDR3 totals 19 residues. This chain's CDR3 is CASSQDAASGASSTDTQYF. In DNA, the CDR3 is TGCGCCAGCAGCCAAGACGCGGCTAGCGGGGCTTCTAGCACAGATACGCAGTATTTT.

This chain connects TRBV9 to TRBJ1-4; a possible D gene is TRBD1 (5 bases). V shed 2 bases and J shed 3 bases, with 8 bases lying between them. CDR3 length: 14 amino acids. The germline gives CDR1 SGDLS, CDR2 YYNGEE. In nucleotides, the CDR3 is TGTGCCAGCAGCGTCCAGGGTGCTAATGAAAAACTGTTTTTT. Its protein product is CASSVQGANEKLFF.

The chain couples TRBV30 to TRBJ2-3; 11 bases are shared with TRBD2. Germline loops: CDR1 GTSNPN, CDR2 SVGIG (reference sequence). Unmatched junction bases numbered 5, after V lost 8 bases and J lost 1 base. The CDR3 loop spans 14 amino acids. Here the CDR3 reads CARKTSGGTDTQYF. The CDR3 bases are TGTGCCAGAAAGACTAGCGGGGGCACAGATACGCAGTATTTT.

The chain carries TRBV7-9 and TRBJ2-5; D is ambiguous. Trimming left V 0 bases short and J 4 bases short, with 15 bases between. CDR3 length: 16 residues. Looked up from germline, CDR1 is SEHNR and CDR2 is FQNEAQ (reference sequence). CDR3 DNA: TGTGCCAGCAGCTTAGCGTTTCAGACTGAGCGAGAGACCCAGTACTTC. Translation: CASSLAFQTERETQYF.

This chain links TRBV6-5 with TRBJ1-1; tentatively, D is TRBD1 (5 bases). Trimming took off 1 base at V and 5 bases at J, with 11 bases between the two ends. The germline CDR1 and CDR2 sequences are MNHEY and SVGAGI. This CDR3 has 14 amino acids. CDR3 amino acids: CASSYFGQNTEAFF. CDR3 in DNA: TGTGCCAGCAGTTACTTTGGACAAAATACTGAAGCTTTCTTT.

A single count supports this clone. The chain couples TRBV5-8 to TRBJ1-6; D may be TRBD1 (6 bases). Germline V gene lookup returns CDR1 SGHTS and CDR2 YDEGEE. Trimming pared 2 bases from V and 7 bases from J, leaving 19 bases between. This CDR3 is built from 17 residues. CDR3 DNA sequence: TGTGCCAGCAGCTTAGGATGGGGGGGCACAGTAAATTCACCCCTCCACTTT. Translating gives CASSLGWGGTVNSPLHF. The whole variable domain, remainder taken from reference TRBV5-8 and TRBJ1-6, is EAGVTQSPTHLIKTRGQQATLRCSPISGHTSVYWYQQALGLGLQFLLWYDEGEERNRGNFPPRFSGRQFPNYSSELNVNALELEDSALYLCASSLGWGGTVNSPLHFGNGTRLTVT.